A selection of T cell receptor beta chains follows, all from one sample in a study of blood T cell repertoires in COVID-19. Libraries were prepared by immunoSEQ multiplex PCR; TCRdb keeps only in-frame clonotypes and omits some of them. The sample records about 42,000 clones, about 70% being singletons. The specimen was peripheral blood. The receptors were gathered from a man aged 70-80 years with active or convalescent COVID-19. Each CDR3 is given with its conserved first and last residue. The D gene is left open where the match is weak. For some rows the clone size is stated as once, few or many, or as a class when expanded; others skip it.

v_gene	d_gene	abundance	j_gene	CDR3aa	CDR3nt
TRBV5-6	NA	NA	TRBJ1-1	CASSLGPTEAFF	TGTGCCAGCAGCTTGGGGCCCACTGAAGCTTTCTTT
TRBV5-5	NA	NA	TRBJ2-5	CASSLSHGETQYF	TGTGCCAGCAGCTTGAGTCACGGGGAGACCCAGTACTTC
TRBV5-1	NA	NA	TRBJ2-5	CASSLAGVRETQYF	TGCGCCAGCAGCTTGGCAGGGGTACGGGAGACCCAGTACTTC
TRBV3-1/TRBV3-2	TRBD1	NA	TRBJ2-7	CASSRSGTGGYEQYF	TGTGCCAGCAGCCGCTCCGGGACAGGGGGTTACGAGCAGTACTTC
TRBV12-3/TRBV12-4	NA	NA	TRBJ2-7	CASSSFQAHEQYF	TGTGCCAGCAGTTCCTTTCAGGCCCACGAGCAGTACTTC
TRBV30	NA	NA	TRBJ1-1	CAWSVQMNTEAFF	TGTGCCTGGAGTGTACAGATGAACACTGAAGCTTTCTTT
TRBV7-9	NA	NA	TRBJ2-7	CASSPDSWQYF	TGTGCCAGCAGCCCCGACTCCTGGCAGTACTTC
TRBV2	NA	NA	TRBJ1-2	CASSEMGQPDHAFGYTF	TGTGCCAGCAGTGAAATGGGGCAGCCGGACCACGCGTTTGGCTACACCTTC
TRBV20-1	NA	NA	TRBJ1-2	CSASDPVHYGYTF	TGCAGTGCTAGTGACCCAGTGCACTATGGCTACACCTTC
TRBV5-5	NA	NA	TRBJ2-7	CASSLYRDEQYF	TGTGCCAGCAGCTTATACAGAGACGAGCAGTACTTC
TRBV7-9	TRBD1	once	TRBJ2-1	CAVGGTGENQFF	TGTGCCGTGGGTGGGACAGGGGAAAATCAGTTCTTC
TRBV28	TRBD2	NA	TRBJ2-7	CASSSPRSGLAGTYEQYF	TGTGCCAGCAGCTCGCCACGATCCGGACTAGCGGGCACCTACGAGCAGTACTTC
TRBV9	TRBD2	once	TRBJ2-5	CASTFGGGPQETQYF	TGTGCCAGCACCTTTGGCGGGGGGCCCCAAGAGACCCAGTACTTC
TRBV2	NA	NA	TRBJ1-2	CASSEGQNYGYTF	TGTGCCAGCAGTGAAGGACAGAACTATGGCTACACCTTC
TRBV30	NA	NA	TRBJ1-1	CAWSLDRFMNTEAFF	TGTGCCTGGAGTCTAGACAGGTTTATGAACACTGAAGCTTTCTTT
TRBV6-5	NA	NA	TRBJ2-3	CASSYTHAATTDTQYF	TGTGCCAGCAGTTACACACACGCGGCCACCACAGATACGCAGTATTTT
TRBV24-1	TRBD2	NA	TRBJ2-1	CATSDGPSGGLEQFF	TGTGCCACCAGTGATGGCCCCAGCGGGGGTTTAGAGCAGTTCTTC